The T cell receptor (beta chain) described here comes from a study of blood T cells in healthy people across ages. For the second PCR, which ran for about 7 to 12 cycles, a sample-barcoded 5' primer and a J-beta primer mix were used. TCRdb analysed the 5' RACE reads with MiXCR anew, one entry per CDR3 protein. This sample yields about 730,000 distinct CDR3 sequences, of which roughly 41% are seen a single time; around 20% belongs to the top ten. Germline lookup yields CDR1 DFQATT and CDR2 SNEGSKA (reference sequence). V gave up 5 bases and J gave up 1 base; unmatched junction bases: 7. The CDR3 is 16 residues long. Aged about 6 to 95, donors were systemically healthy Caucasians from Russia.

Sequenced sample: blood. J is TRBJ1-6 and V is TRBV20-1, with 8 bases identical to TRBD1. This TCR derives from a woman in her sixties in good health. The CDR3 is CSARTGMGSYNSPLHF. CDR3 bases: TGCAGTGCTCGGACAGGGATGGGTTCCTATAATTCACCCCTCCACTTT.